These 29 T cell receptor beta chains originate from one sample sequenced in a study of blood T cell repertoires in COVID-19. TCRdb's table, derived via immunoSEQ multiplex PCR, lists solely in-frame clones and lacks some. In the table there are tens of thousands of clones, approximately 89% of which are singletons. Source material: peripheral blood. The source is a human donor in a cohort sampled during active COVID-19.

The CDR3 loop is CASSTDRVEKLFF. The CDR3, as DNA: TGTGCCAGCAGCACGGACAGGGTTGAAAAACTGTTTTTT. V gene TRBV7-9 combines with J gene TRBJ1-4; 8 bases agree with TRBD1. The germline gives CDR1 SEHNR, CDR2 FQNEAQ (reference sequence). V was clipped by 5 bases and J by 7 bases; unmatched bases: 3. The CDR3 is 13 residues long.

The chain combines TRBV20-1 with TRBJ1-2; 7 positions match TRBD1. This CDR3 is built from 11 residues. Germline V CDR1 and CDR2: DFQATT, SNEGSKA (reference sequence). The V and J ends lost 3 bases and 8 bases, in that order; junction bases with no gene match: 3. CDR3 nucleotide sequence: TGCAGTGCTAGGGACAGGCGAGGCTACACCTTC. It translates to CSARDRRGYTF.

The chain is built from TRBV5-1 and TRBJ1-4, with 8 bases fitting TRBD1. The CDR3 extends over 15 amino acids. With 2 bases clipped from V and 6 bases from J, the junction kept 6 bases outside the gene matches. The germline V gene has CDR1 SGHRS and CDR2 YFSETQ. This chain's CDR3 is CASSFQGAGDEKLFF. The CDR3 region has the DNA TGCGCCAGCAGCTTCCAGGGGGCGGGGGATGAAAAACTGTTTTTT.

This clone was seen a single time. CDR3 nucleotide sequence: TGTGCCAGTAGTTTTCTACCGGGCCAAGAGACCCAGTACTTC. This codes for CASSFLPGQETQYF. The chain has TRBV19 and TRBJ2-5; D call uncertain. This CDR3 region has 14 residues. V was clipped by 5 bases and J by 1 base, with 11 bases between them. Germline values: CDR1 LNHDA, CDR2 SQIVND (reference sequence).

This chain links TRBV25-1 with TRBJ2-1; no firm D call. CDR1 and CDR2 from the germline V gene are MGHDK and SYGVNS. This CDR3 region has 12 residues. V was trimmed by 6 bases and J by 2 bases, leaving 5 bases between them. The CDR3: CASSVTYNEQFF. CDR3 coding DNA: TGTGCCAGCAGCGTTACCTACAATGAGCAGTTCTTC.

This chain links TRBV3-1 (or the pseudogene TRBV3-2) with TRBJ2-2; TRBD2 matches 7 bases. In germline, CDR1 is LGHDT, CDR2 YNNKEL (reference sequence). The CDR3 is made up of 14 amino acids. Losses at the gene ends were 8 bases for V and 1 base for J; bases not matched to a gene: 4. The CDR3 DNA is TGTGCCAGCCGAGGGAGGGAGAACACCGGGGAGCTGTTTTTT. Encoded protein: CASRGRENTGELFF.

The rearrangement links TRBV6-5 to TRBJ1-1; 8 bases align to TRBD1. The length of the CDR3 is 15 residues. Germline V gives CDR1 MNHEY, CDR2 SVGAGI. The J segment lost 0 bases and the V segment lost 6 bases, leaving 6 bases of the junction unmatched. CDR3 amino acids: CASSRQGPMNTEAFF. CDR3 DNA sequence: TGTGCCAGCAGCCGACAGGGGCCTATGAACACTGAAGCTTTCTTT.

This chain joins TRBV7-3 and TRBJ2-7; 8 bases fit TRBD2. Trimming at V came to 5 bases and at J to 5 bases, leaving 11 bases not matched to a gene. Germline V lookup: CDR1 SGHTA, CDR2 FQGTGA. CDR3 length equals 15 residues. The CDR3 sequence is CASSLGLSGGHEQYF. CDR3 bases: TGTGCCAGCAGCCTAGGACTAAGCGGGGGTCACGAGCAGTACTTC.

This clone came up a few times. The chain uses TRBV21-1 and TRBJ1-4; TRBD1 reflects the table's D call only, with no check against the DNA. TRBV21-1 is annotated as a pseudogene. The CDR3 spans 15 residues. CDR3 protein: CASSKGGGGNEKLFF. For the CDR3, the DNA is TGTGCCAGCAGCAAAGGAGGGGGCGGTAATGAAAAACTGTTTTTT.

The genes are TRBV18 and TRBJ2-4; TRBD1 aligns across 8 bases. CDR1 is KGHSH and CDR2 is LQKENI in the germline V gene. The V gene end was trimmed by 3 bases and the J gene end by 12 bases; junction bases not matched to a gene: 16. The CDR3 spans 16 residues. The CDR3 protein is CASSPTTGVSQTDQYF. CDR3 in DNA: TGTGCCAGCTCACCTACGACAGGGGTCTCCCAAACGGATCAGTACTTC.

The chain is built from TRBV7-2 and TRBJ2-1, with 8 bases that match TRBD2. This CDR3 spans 15 amino acids. The V gene's germline CDR1 is SGHTA and CDR2 FQGNSA. J lost 6 bases, V lost 4 bases, and 8 bases had no gene match. The CDR3 reads CASSSLGLALNEQFF. The CDR3 DNA follows: TGTGCCAGCAGCTCCCTTGGACTAGCCCTCAATGAGCAGTTCTTC.

In nucleotides, the CDR3 is TGTGCCAGCAGCTCTAGGGGAGGGAGTGGCTACACCTTC. It translates to CASSSRGGSGYTF. The V and J genes are TRBV5-4 and TRBJ1-2, with a possible D match to TRBD1 (5 bases). The CDR3 loop spans 13 amino acids. Trimming removed 3 bases from V and 7 bases from J, with 13 bases in between. CDR1 and CDR2 (germline): SGHNT, YYREEE (reference sequence).

The gene calls are TRBV4-1 and TRBJ1-4, with D hard to call. CDR1 is MGHRA, CDR2 YSYEKL, per germline. Trimming removed 6 bases from V and 7 bases from J, with 15 bases in between. CDR3 length equals 14 residues. CDR3 coding DNA: TGCGCCAGCAGTTCTGGAGGTCTGGGTGAAAAACTGTTTTTT. Translating it yields CASSSGGLGEKLFF.

This clone was recorded only once. The genes are TRBV2 and TRBJ1-6, with a tentative D call TRBD1 (5 bases). Trimming left V 5 bases short and J 7 bases short, with 9 bases between. Germline assignment: CDR1 SNHLY and CDR2 FYNNEI. This CDR3 region has 13 residues. The CDR3 DNA reads as TGTGCCAGCAGTTTACAGGAGAATTCACCCCTCCACTTT. It specifies CASSLQENSPLHF.

V gene TRBV20-1 combines with J gene TRBJ1-2; a weak D match, TRBD1 (6 bases). The length of the CDR3 is 11 residues. V lost 7 bases and J lost 4, with 10 bases in between. Per germline, CDR1 DFQATT and CDR2 SNEGSKA (reference sequence). CDR3 sequence: CSGTEVYGYTF. The CDR3, as DNA: TGCAGTGGGACAGAAGTCTATGGCTACACCTTC.

The rearrangement uses TRBV21-1 and TRBJ2-7; the table's D call TRBD2 went unverified against the DNA. TRBV21-1 is termed a pseudogene. This CDR3 contains 13 residues. CDR3 DNA: TGTGCCAGCAGCAAAGGGAGCTCCTACGAGCAGTACTTC. Its protein product is CASSKGSSYEQYF.

The chain carries TRBV9 and TRBJ1-1, with 8 bases aligning to TRBD1. Looked up from germline, CDR1 is SGDLS and CDR2 is YYNGEE. The CDR3 has 14 residues. The V gene end was trimmed by 3 bases and the J gene end by 1 base; junction bases not matched to a gene: 2. The chain's CDR3 is CASSGQGTNTEAFF. CDR3 nucleotide sequence: TGTGCCAGCAGCGGACAGGGGACGAACACTGAAGCTTTCTTT.

V gene TRBV5-1 combines with J gene TRBJ2-1; D might be TRBD1 (5 bases). Per the germline V gene, CDR1 is SGHRS and CDR2 is YFSETQ. There are 17 residues in the CDR3. The V end lost 3 bases, the J end lost 4 bases, and 20 bases lay between the germline ends. This CDR3 is CASSYEPDTKRYNEQFF. The CDR3 DNA is TGCGCCAGCAGCTACGAACCGGACACAAAAAGATACAATGAGCAGTTCTTC.

In DNA, the CDR3 is TGCGCCAGCAGCATACCATTAGCGGGAGGGGGCACAGATACGCAGTATTTT. This gives the protein CASSIPLAGGGTDTQYF. J is TRBJ2-3 and V is TRBV5-1, with 11 bases lining up with TRBD2. With 4 bases clipped from V and 1 base from J, the junction kept 8 bases outside the gene matches. This CDR3 contains 17 residues. Germline V gene lookup returns CDR1 SGHRS and CDR2 YFSETQ.

The J gene is TRBJ1-2, the V gene TRBV2, with a possible D match to TRBD1 (5 bases). CDR3 length: 14 residues. Deletions cut 5 bases from V and 1 base from J, with 11 bases between. Germline lookup yields CDR1 SNHLY and CDR2 FYNNEI. Here the CDR3 reads CASSTGTHNYGYTF. The CDR3 DNA is TGTGCCAGCAGTACCGGGACTCATAACTATGGCTACACCTTC.

The CDR3, as DNA: TGTGCCAGCAGCTTAGCGCAGGGAGGCACTGAAGCTTTCTTT. Protein sequence: CASSLAQGGTEAFF. V and J are TRBV7-2 and TRBJ1-1; TRBD1 is a possible D gene (5 bases). Germline-derived CDR1 and CDR2 are SGHTA and FQGNSA. The CDR3 loop spans 14 amino acids. Trimming cost V 0 bases and J 4 bases, with 9 bases left between them.

This clone is deemed medium-sized. This rearrangement joins TRBV9 to TRBJ2-1; 8 bases agree with TRBD2. Unmatched junction bases numbered 9, after V lost 3 bases and J lost 4 bases. CDR1 is SGDLS, CDR2 YYNGEE, per germline. CDR3 length: 16 amino acids. CDR3 DNA sequence: TGTGCCAGCAGCGACGGGAGGGGCCTTTCATACAATGAGCAGTTCTTC. Protein sequence: CASSDGRGLSYNEQFF.

V usage is TRBV6-5 and J usage is TRBJ2-7, with 7 bases matching TRBD1. The V gene's germline CDR1 is MNHEY and CDR2 SVGAGI. The CDR3 loop spans 14 amino acids. The V segment lost 5 bases and the J segment 0 bases; nucleotides outside the gene matches: 4. DNA for the CDR3: TGTGCCAGCAGTCGACAGGGCCCCTCCTACGAGCAGTACTTC. Its protein product is CASSRQGPSYEQYF.

DNA for the CDR3: TGCGCCAGCAGCCGGGCAGCCGGGACAGGGAACTTCGGCTACACCTTC. Its protein product is CASSRAAGTGNFGYTF. V is TRBV4-1 and J is TRBJ1-2; 9 nucleotides align to TRBD1. The CDR3 runs 16 residues. Trimming took 4 bases from V and 8 from J; bases not matched to a gene: 14. The germline gives CDR1 MGHRA, CDR2 YSYEKL.

This clone occurred once. The gene calls are TRBV7-3 and TRBJ2-1; 9 nucleotides line up with TRBD1. This CDR3 contains 14 residues. J was trimmed by 6 bases and V by 5 bases; bases with no gene match: 5. Germline CDR1 SGHTA, CDR2 FQGTGA. The CDR3: CASSPGQGFNEQFF. Written as DNA, the CDR3 is TGTGCCAGCAGCCCGGGACAGGGTTTCAATGAGCAGTTCTTC.

This sequence joins TRBV10-3 and TRBJ2-3, with 10 bases aligning to TRBD2. CDR1 is ENHRY, CDR2 SYGVKD, per germline. This CDR3 contains 14 residues. After removal of 10 bases from V and 1 base from J, the junction contained 5 bases not matched to a gene. CDR3 region: CATQREGGTDTQYF. The CDR3 nucleotides are TGTGCCACCCAGCGGGAGGGAGGCACAGATACGCAGTATTTT.

The chain combines TRBV7-8 with TRBJ2-7; 7 bases match TRBD1. Germline assignment: CDR1 SGHVS and CDR2 FQNEAQ. Germline trimming cut 5 bases from V and 4 bases from J; bases unmatched to any gene: 8. This CDR3 has 14 amino acids. CDR3 in amino acids: CASSVQGVGYEQYF. As DNA, the CDR3 is TGTGCCAGCAGCGTGCAGGGGGTTGGGTACGAGCAGTACTTC.

V usage is TRBV6-5 and J usage is TRBJ1-1; weak D call: TRBD1 (6 bases). The CDR3 runs 13 residues. The V end lost 6 bases, the J end lost 5 bases, and 13 bases lay between the germline ends. Germline CDR1 MNHEY, CDR2 SVGAGI. CDR3: CASSVQGGTEAFF. The CDR3 DNA follows: TGTGCCAGCAGCGTACAGGGAGGGACTGAAGCTTTCTTT.

The chain joins TRBV20-1 to TRBJ2-7; TRBD2 aligns across 11 bases. Per germline, CDR1 DFQATT and CDR2 SNEGSKA (reference sequence). This CDR3 contains 16 residues. V shed 3 bases and J 5 bases; nucleotides not matched to a gene: 12. Written as DNA, the CDR3 is TGCAGTGCTAGTCAGTCTAGCGGGAGGAGGGCGCACGAGCAGTACTTC. Protein: CSASQSSGRRAHEQYF.